The text below deals with one T cell receptor beta chain. No antigen is known for it. Libraries were prepared by immunoSEQ multiplex PCR; TCRdb keeps only in-frame clonotypes and omits some of them. Of tens of thousands of clones in the sample, roughly 90% were seen once. From the 120-subject validation cohort, which was separate from the approximately 670-subject first cohort, the donors were drawn. This sample is drawn from a study of cytomegalovirus exposure and HLA in healthy donors. General study findings and limits: The tendency of first-cohort TCR clusters to co-occur in the approximately 110 validation repertoires was identified by a subsequent analysis. Under in vitro conditions, three CMV-associated chains were confirmed as specific for CMV antigens. Cytomegalovirus association was listed for around 170 TCR beta chains.

The TCR was taken from a woman between 18 and 29 years old in good health and CMV-seronegative. The material sequenced was PBMCs.

The CDR3 here is CASSSINEQFF. The DNA of the CDR3 is TGTGCCAGCAGCTCTATCAATGAGCAGTTCTTC. This chain uses TRBV7-2 with TRBJ2-1; D is unclear. The CDR3 contains 11 residues. Per the germline V gene, CDR1 is SGHTA and CDR2 is FQGNSA. V was cut by 4 bases and J by 6 bases, with 4 bases left in between.